This TCR beta chain was recorded in a study of vaccination and CD4 T cells after COVID-19. At the level of the study: Overlapping SARS-CoV-2, HCoV-NL63, HCoV-OC43 and HCoV-229E spike peptides stimulated the cells.

Sequencing of the DNA from cultured CD4+ T cells was carried out with the Oncomine TCR Beta short-read assay. DNA came from CD4+ T cells after culture. TCRdb re-derived calls from the PCR reads in MiXCR, one entry per CDR3 protein. Of around 10,000 distinct CDR3 sequences in the sample, around half are singletons; the top ten hold under 25%. As concerns this clonotype: Its antigen is still unknown. The junction shows a germline mismatch at one end, possibly a read error.

Treatment given: roughly ten-day PBMC culture with coronavirus spike peptide pools or control peptides (ViraFEST assay). Germline V gives CDR1 MDHEN, CDR2 SYDVKM. There are 16 residues in the CDR3. The TCR sequence derives from a human donor who had recovered from COVID-19. The chain couples TRBV28 to TRBJ2-3; either TRBD1 or TRBD2 may fit D (5 bases each). Sequencing was carried out using CD4+ T cells from blood, cultured in vitro. The CDR3 nucleotides are TGTGCCAGCAGCTTATCGGGGCGCGTCGGGGCAGATACGCAGTATTTT. This sequence encodes CASSLSGRVGADTQYF. The full variable domain, with the rest looked up from reference TRBV28 and TRBJ2-3, is DVKVTQSSRYLVKRTGEKVFLECVQDMDHENMFWYRQDPGLGLRLIYFSYDVKMKEKGDIPEGYSVSREKKERFSLILESASTNQTSMYLCASSLSGRVGADTQYFGPGTRLTVL.